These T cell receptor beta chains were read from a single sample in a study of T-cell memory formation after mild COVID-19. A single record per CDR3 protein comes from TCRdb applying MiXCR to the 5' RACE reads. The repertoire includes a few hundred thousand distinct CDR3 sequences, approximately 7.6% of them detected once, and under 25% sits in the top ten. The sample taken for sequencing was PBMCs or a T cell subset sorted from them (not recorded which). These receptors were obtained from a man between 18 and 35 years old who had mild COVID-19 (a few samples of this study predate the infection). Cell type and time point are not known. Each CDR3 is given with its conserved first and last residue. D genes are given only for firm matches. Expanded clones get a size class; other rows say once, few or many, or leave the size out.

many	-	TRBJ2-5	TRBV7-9	CASSPPMGGQETQYF	TGTGCCAGCAGCCCCCCCATGGGGGGCCAAGAGACCCAGTACTTC
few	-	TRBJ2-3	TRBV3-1	CASSQELMGTATDTQYF	TGTGCCAGCAGCCAAGAGTTGATGGGGACGGCGACAGATACGCAGTATTTT
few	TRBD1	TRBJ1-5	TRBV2	CASSFGTAESGSNQPQHF	TGTGCCAGCAGTTTCGGGACAGCAGAGTCGGGGAGCAATCAGCCCCAGCATTTT
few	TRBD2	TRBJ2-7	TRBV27	CASSSLTSGLTYYEQYF	TGTGCCAGCAGTTCCTTGACTAGCGGACTTACTTACTACGAGCAGTACTTC
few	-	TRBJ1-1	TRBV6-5	CASSRRPVNTEAFF	TGTGCCAGCAGCCGGCGGCCGGTGAACACTGAAGCTTTCTTT
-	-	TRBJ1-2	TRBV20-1	CSARDRGKDYGYTF	TGCAGTGCTAGAGACCGAGGGAAGGACTATGGCTACACCTTC
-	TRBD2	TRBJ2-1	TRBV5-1	CASSWAAGLTYNEQFF	TGCGCCAGCAGCTGGGCAGCGGGATTAACCTACAATGAGCAGTTCTTC
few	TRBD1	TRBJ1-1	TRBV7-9	CASSQNRGYTEAFF	TGTGCCAGCAGTCAGAACAGGGGATACACTGAAGCTTTCTTT
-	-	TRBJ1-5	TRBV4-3	CASSQEGPRQGMHQPKHF	TGCGCCAGCAGCCAAGAGGGTCCGCGGCAGGGTATGCATCAGCCCAAGCATTTT
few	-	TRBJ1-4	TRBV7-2	CASSLRIGQKLFF	TGTGCCAGCAGCTTAAGGATTGGACAAAAACTGTTTTTT
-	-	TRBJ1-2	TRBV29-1	CSVEDLGLSLGYTF	TGCAGCGTTGAAGATCTGGGACTTTCCCTGGGCTACACCTTC
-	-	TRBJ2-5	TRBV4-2	CASSQVAREGETQYF	TGTGCCAGCAGCCAAGTGGCCAGAGAGGGAGAGACCCAGTACTTC
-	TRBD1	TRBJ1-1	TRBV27	CASVKGGAWGYTAEAFF	TGTGCCAGCGTTAAAGGGGGCGCCTGGGGGTATACCGCTGAAGCTTTCTTT
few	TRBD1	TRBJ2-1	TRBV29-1	CSVTGQGGEQFF	TGCAGCGTGACGGGACAGGGAGGCGAGCAGTTCTTC
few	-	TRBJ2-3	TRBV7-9	CASSLSDRDYTDTQYF	TGTGCCAGCAGCTTATCCGACAGGGACTACACAGATACGCAGTATTTT
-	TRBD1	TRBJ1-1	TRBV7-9	CASRLDYSRQGPNTEAFF	TGTGCCAGCAGATTAGACTATTCACGACAGGGGCCGAACACTGAAGCTTTCTTT
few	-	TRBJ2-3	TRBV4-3	CASSQDWGRGGAGTDTQYF	TGCGCCAGCAGCCAAGATTGGGGTAGGGGGGGCGCCGGGACAGATACGCAGTATTTT
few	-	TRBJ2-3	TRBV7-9	CASSLGDPGGDTQYF	TGTGCCAGCAGCTTAGGGGACCCGGGCGGTGATACGCAGTATTTT
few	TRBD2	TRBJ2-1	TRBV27	CASSLLRGGQFTIYEQFF	TGTGCCAGCAGTTTACTACGGGGGGGCCAGTTTACAATCTATGAGCAGTTCTTC
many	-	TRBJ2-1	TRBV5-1	CASSPGHNNEQFF	TGCGCCAGCAGCCCGGGACACAACAATGAGCAGTTCTTC
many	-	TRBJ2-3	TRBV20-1	CSAREPGRVTDTQYF	TGCAGTGCTAGAGAGCCGGGACGGGTCACAGATACGCAGTATTTT
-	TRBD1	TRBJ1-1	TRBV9	CASSARQGFEAFF	TGTGCCAGCAGCGCCAGACAGGGTTTTGAAGCTTTCTTT
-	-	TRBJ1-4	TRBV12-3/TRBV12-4	CASSWGLTLSDSEKLFF	TGTGCCAGCAGTTGGGGCCTCACCCTATCGGATTCGGAAAAACTGTTTTTT
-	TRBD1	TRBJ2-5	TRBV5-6	CASSLEQGGSQYF	TGTGCCAGCAGCTTGGAACAGGGGGGATCTCAGTACTTC
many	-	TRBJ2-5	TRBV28	CASSLRGRYQETQYF	TGTGCCAGCAGTTTACGGGGGAGATACCAAGAGACCCAGTACTTC
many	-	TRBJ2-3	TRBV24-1	CATSDYRETTDTQYF	TGTGCCACCAGTGATTACAGGGAGACCACAGATACGCAGTATTTT
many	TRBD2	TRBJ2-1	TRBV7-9	CASSSPPASGDYNEQFF	TGTGCCAGCAGCTCCCCTCCAGCTAGCGGGGATTACAATGAGCAGTTCTTC
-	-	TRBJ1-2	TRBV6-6	CASSQDWNGYTF	TGTGCCAGCAGTCAGGACTGGAATGGCTACACCTTC
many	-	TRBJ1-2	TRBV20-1	CSARQVGSSGYTF	TGCAGTGCTAGACAGGTGGGCTCCTCTGGCTACACCTTC
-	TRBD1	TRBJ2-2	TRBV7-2	CASSPRGPTNTGELFF	TGTGCCAGCAGCCCCAGGGGGCCAACGAACACCGGGGAGCTGTTTTTT
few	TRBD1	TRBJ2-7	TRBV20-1	CSARLPTGSGGLYF	TGCAGTGCTAGATTGCCGACAGGGTCTGGGGGCCTGTACTTC
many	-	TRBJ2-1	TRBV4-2	CASSPSVSYNEQFF	TGTGCCAGCAGCCCTAGCGTTTCCTACAATGAGCAGTTCTTC
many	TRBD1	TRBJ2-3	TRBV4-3	CASSQERTGGTDTQYF	TGCGCCAGCAGCCAGGAGAGGACAGGGGGCACAGATACGCAGTATTTT
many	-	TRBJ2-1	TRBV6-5	CASSYRENEQFF	TGTGCCAGCAGTTACAGGGAAAATGAGCAGTTCTTC